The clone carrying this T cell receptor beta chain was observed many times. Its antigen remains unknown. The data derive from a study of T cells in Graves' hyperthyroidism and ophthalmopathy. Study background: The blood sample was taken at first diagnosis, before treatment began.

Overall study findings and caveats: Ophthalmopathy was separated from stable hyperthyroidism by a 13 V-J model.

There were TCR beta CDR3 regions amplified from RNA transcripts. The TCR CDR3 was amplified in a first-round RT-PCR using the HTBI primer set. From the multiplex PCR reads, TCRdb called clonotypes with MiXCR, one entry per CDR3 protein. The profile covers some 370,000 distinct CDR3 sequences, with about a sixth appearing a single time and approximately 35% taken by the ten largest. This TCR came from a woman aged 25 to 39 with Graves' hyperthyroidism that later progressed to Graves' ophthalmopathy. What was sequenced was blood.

The DNA for the CDR3 is TGTGCCAGCAGCCAGGACGACCTGTCCGTCTATGGCTACACCTTC. This codes for CASSQDDLSVYGYTF. The chain uses TRBV11-2 and TRBJ1-2; D is ambiguous. V was shortened by 5 bases and J by 4 bases, with 17 bases between the two germline ends. Germline lookup yields CDR1 SGHAT and CDR2 FQNNGV. The CDR3 runs 15 residues.